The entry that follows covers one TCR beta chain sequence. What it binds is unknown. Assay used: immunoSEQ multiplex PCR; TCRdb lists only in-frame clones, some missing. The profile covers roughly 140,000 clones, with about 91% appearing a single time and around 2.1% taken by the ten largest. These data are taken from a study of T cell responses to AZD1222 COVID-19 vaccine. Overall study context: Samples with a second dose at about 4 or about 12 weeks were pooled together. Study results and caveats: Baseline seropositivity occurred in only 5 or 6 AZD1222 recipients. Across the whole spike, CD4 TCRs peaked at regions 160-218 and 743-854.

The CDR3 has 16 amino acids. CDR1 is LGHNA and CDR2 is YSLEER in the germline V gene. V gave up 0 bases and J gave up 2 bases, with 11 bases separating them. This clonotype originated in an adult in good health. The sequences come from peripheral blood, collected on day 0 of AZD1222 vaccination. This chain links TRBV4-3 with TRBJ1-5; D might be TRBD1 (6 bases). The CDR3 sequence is CASSQDGGPGNQPQHF. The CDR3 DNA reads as TGCGCCAGCAGCCAAGACGGGGGGCCAGGCAATCAGCCCCAGCATTTT.